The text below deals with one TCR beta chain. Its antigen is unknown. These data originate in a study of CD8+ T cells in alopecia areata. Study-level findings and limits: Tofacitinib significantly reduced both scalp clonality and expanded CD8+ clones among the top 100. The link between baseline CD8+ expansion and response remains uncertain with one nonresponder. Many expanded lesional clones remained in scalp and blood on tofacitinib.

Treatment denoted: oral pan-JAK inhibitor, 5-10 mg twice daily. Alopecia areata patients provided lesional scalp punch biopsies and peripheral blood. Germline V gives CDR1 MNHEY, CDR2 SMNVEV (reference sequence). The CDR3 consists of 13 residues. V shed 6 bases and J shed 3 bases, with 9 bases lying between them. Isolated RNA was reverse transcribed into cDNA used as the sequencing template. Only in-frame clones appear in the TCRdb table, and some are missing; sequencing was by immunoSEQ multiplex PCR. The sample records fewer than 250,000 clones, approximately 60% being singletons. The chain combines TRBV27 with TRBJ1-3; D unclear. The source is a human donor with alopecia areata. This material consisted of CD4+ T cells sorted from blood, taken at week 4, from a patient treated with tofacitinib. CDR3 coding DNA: TGTGCCAGCAGATTCATCGGTGGAAACACCATATATTTT. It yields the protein CASRFIGGNTIYF.